These 15 T cell receptor beta chains came from one sample sequenced in a study of T cell responses to AZD1222 COVID-19 vaccine. Produced via immunoSEQ multiplex PCR; TCRdb's table is partial and in-frame only. The sample gives about 200,000 clones, around nine tenths of which show up once; about 4% is in the top ten. The sample was peripheral blood, taken 28 days after the second dose of the MenACWY control vaccine. These receptors were taken from an adult who received the MenACWY meningococcal vaccine as a control.

The rearrangement uses TRBV3-1 (or the pseudogene TRBV3-2) and TRBJ1-2; D is unresolved. The CDR3 runs to 13 residues. CDR1 and CDR2 (germline): LGHDT, YNNKEL (reference sequence). V dropped 1 base and J dropped 7 bases, with 10 bases sitting between them. The CDR3 reads CASSQGKVRGYTF. The DNA for the CDR3 is TGTGCCAGCAGCCAAGGAAAGGTTCGTGGCTACACCTTC.

The rearrangement uses TRBV6-4 and TRBJ1-1, with TRBD1 as a possible D gene (6 bases). Deletions cut 3 bases from V and 6 bases from J, with 11 bases between. This CDR3 is 13 amino acids long. Germline V gene lookup returns CDR1 MRHNA and CDR2 SNTAGT. The CDR3 bases are TGTGCCAGCAGTGAGGAGGGGGGCGCTGAAGCTTTCTTT. It yields the protein CASSEEGGAEAFF.

This chain connects TRBV10-1 to TRBJ1-5; D is undetermined. The CDR3 length is 10 residues. Germline V lookup: CDR1 WNHNN, CDR2 SYGVQD (reference sequence). In DNA form, the CDR3 reads TGCGCAGACATGGGTCAGCCCCAGCATTTT. Translating gives CADMGQPQHF.

The V and J genes are TRBV13 and TRBJ1-2, with TRBD1 as a possible D gene (6 bases). Germline lookup yields CDR1 PRHDT and CDR2 FYEKMQ (reference sequence). Trimming stripped 4 bases from V and 8 bases from J, with 17 bases between. The CDR3 has 14 residues. In nucleotides, the CDR3 is TGTGCCAGCAGCTCCAGCCGGGGGGCCGGAGGCTACACCTTC. Protein: CASSSSRGAGGYTF.

This clone was seen just once. The genes are TRBV29-1 and TRBJ1-3, with no clear D. The CDR3 totals 14 residues. Trimming removed 3 bases at V and 0 bases at J, with 9 bases between. CDR1 SQVTM and CDR2 ANQGSEA come from the germline V gene. This CDR3 is CSVEGTISGNTIYF. The DNA for the CDR3 is TGCAGCGTTGAGGGAACGATCTCTGGAAACACCATATATTTT.

This clone was recorded a few times. The chain carries TRBV28 and TRBJ1-5; 7 positions agree with TRBD1. Losses at the gene ends were 5 bases for V and 7 bases for J; bases not matched to a gene: 8. The V gene's germline CDR1 is MDHEN and CDR2 SYDVKM. This CDR3 region has 14 residues. The CDR3, as DNA: TGTGCCAGCAGTAAGGACAGGACGGGGCAGCCCCAGCATTTT. The encoded protein is CASSKDRTGQPQHF.

This clone appeared a single time. The CDR3, as DNA: TGTGCCAGCAGCTTAGACCGGGGCAATAGCAATCAGCCCCAGCATTTT. It specifies CASSLDRGNSNQPQHF. The rearrangement links TRBV11-2 to TRBJ1-5; TRBD1 might be the D (5 bases). The CDR3 sequence is 16 residues long. Trimming took 0 bases from V and 0 from J, leaving 9 bases between them. CDR1 SGHAT and CDR2 FQNNGV come from the germline V gene.

This clone was observed a few times. The V call is TRBV19, the J call TRBJ1-1; D may be TRBD1 (6 bases). CDR1 LNHDA and CDR2 SQIVND come from the germline V gene (reference sequence). Trimming cost V 3 bases and J 5 bases, with 19 bases left between them. The CDR3 is 16 residues long. The CDR3 DNA reads as TGTGCCAGTAGTATTGGGGGGGCTCGTATGGGAACTGAAGCTTTCTTT. It translates to CASSIGGARMGTEAFF.

The chain recombines TRBV12-3 or TRBV12-4 with TRBJ1-3, with 9 bases aligning to TRBD1. The CDR3 sequence is 12 residues long. Trimming removed 5 bases from V and 8 bases from J; junction bases left unmatched: 1. The CDR3 loop is CASSRQGDTIYF. The CDR3 bases are TGTGCCAGCAGTAGACAGGGGGACACCATATATTTT.

The CDR3 spells CASSLPDRPNEQFF. The CDR3, as DNA: TGTGCCAGCAGCCTGCCGGATCGGCCCAATGAGCAGTTCTTC. This rearrangement joins TRBV5-4 to TRBJ2-1; D is unresolved. Trimming removed 4 bases at V and 6 bases at J, with 14 bases between. The CDR3 length is 14 residues. The germline gives CDR1 SGHNT, CDR2 YYREEE (reference sequence).

The V and J genes are TRBV27 and TRBJ1-4; 8 nucleotides match TRBD1. The CDR3 runs to 15 residues. Unmatched junction bases numbered 4, after V lost 2 bases and J lost 5 bases. CDR1 is MNHEY and CDR2 is SMNVEV in the germline V gene (reference sequence). CDR3 sequence (DNA): TGTGCCAGCAGTTTACAGGGGGCTGGAAATGAAAAACTGTTTTTT. Amino acids: CASSLQGAGNEKLFF.

The genes are TRBV19 and TRBJ2-7; TRBD2 is a possible D gene (7 bases). The V gene's germline CDR1 is LNHDA and CDR2 SQIVND (reference sequence). The CDR3 loop spans 13 amino acids. The V end lost 3 bases, the J end lost 5 bases, and 11 bases lay between the germline ends. CDR3 nucleotide sequence: TGTGCCAGTAGTATCGGGGGGCACAACGAGCAGTACTTC. It is translated as CASSIGGHNEQYF.

The chain has TRBV6-1 and TRBJ2-7; D is perhaps TRBD2 (5 bases). Per germline, CDR1 MNHNS and CDR2 SASEGT. The V end lost 6 bases, the J end lost 3 bases, and 12 bases lay between the germline ends. The CDR3 contains 13 residues. This chain's CDR3 is CASRPGNLYEQYF. DNA of the CDR3: TGTGCCAGCAGGCCCGGGAACCTCTACGAGCAGTACTTC.

J is TRBJ2-1 and V is TRBV5-4; no clear D gene. The CDR3 contains 17 residues. Trimming removed 3 bases from V and 0 bases from J, with 16 bases in between. The germline CDR1 and CDR2 sequences are SGHNT and YYREEE (reference sequence). CDR3 nucleotides: TGTGCCAGCAGCTCCGGTGGCACCGTCTTCTCCTACAATGAGCAGTTCTTC. Protein: CASSSGGTVFSYNEQFF.

The J gene is TRBJ1-1, the V gene TRBV9; D ambiguous. The V gene lost 5 bases and the J gene lost 1 base, with 12 bases spanning the gap. The germline gives CDR1 SGDLS, CDR2 YYNGEE. CDR3 size: 14 residues. DNA of the CDR3: TGTGCCAGCAGTCGTGAACTCCAGAACACTGAAGCTTTCTTT. It is translated as CASSRELQNTEAFF.